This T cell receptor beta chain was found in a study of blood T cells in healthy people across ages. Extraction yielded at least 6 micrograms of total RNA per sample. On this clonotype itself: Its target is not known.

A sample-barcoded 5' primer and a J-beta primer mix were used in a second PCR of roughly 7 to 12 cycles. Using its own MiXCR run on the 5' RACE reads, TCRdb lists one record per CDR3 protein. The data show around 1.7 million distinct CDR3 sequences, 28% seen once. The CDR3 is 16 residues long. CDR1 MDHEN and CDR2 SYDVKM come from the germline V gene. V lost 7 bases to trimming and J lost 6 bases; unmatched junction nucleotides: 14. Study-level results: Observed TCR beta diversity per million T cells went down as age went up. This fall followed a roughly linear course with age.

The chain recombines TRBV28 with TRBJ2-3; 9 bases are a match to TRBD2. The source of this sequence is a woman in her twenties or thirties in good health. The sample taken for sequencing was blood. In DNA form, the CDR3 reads TGTGCCAGCACTCCCCCCGGTGCGGGGGGGATGGATACGCAGTATTTT. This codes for CASTPPGAGGMDTQYF. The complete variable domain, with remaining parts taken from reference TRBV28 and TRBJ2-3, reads DVKVTQSSRYLVKRTGEKVFLECVQDMDHENMFWYRQDPGLGLRLIYFSYDVKMKEKGDIPEGYSVSREKKERFSLILESASTNQTSMYLCASTPPGAGGMDTQYFGPGTRLTVL.